The T cell receptor (beta chain) under discussion was sequenced for a study of T cells after yellow fever vaccination. V lost 1 base and J 7 bases, leaving 10 bases between the germline ends. This CDR3 comprises 14 residues. The germline V gene encodes CDR1 SEHNR and CDR2 FQNEAQ (reference sequence). General study points: On re-exposure, the response was weaker but peaked faster, at day 5 versus 15. Contamination by abundant bulk-population clonotypes could be present in FACS-sorted repertoires. Most primary-vaccination clones recurred post-booster (around 95% CD4, roughly 87% CD8).

Template switching with 5'RACE generated the TCR cDNA and added a universal primer site and UMIs. TCRdb reanalysed the 5' RACE reads using MiXCR and keeps one entry per CDR3 protein. This table has 300,000 to 350,000 distinct CDR3 sequences, around 4.3% appearing once. This clonotype was seen a few times. What it recognizes is unknown. J is TRBJ1-4 and V is TRBV7-9, with D unclear. This clonotype was sampled from a man between 18 and 35 years old who received the YFV17D yellow fever vaccine. The specimen was PBMCs, collected 15 days after the yellow fever booster vaccination. The CDR3 bases are TGTGCCAGCAGCTTAGGACCCAGCGGTGAAAAACTGTTTTTT. Protein sequence: CASSLGPSGEKLFF.